The source of this TCR beta chain is a study of blood T cell repertoires in COVID-19. Study details: Sources were T cells, B-cell-depleted T cells, or PBMCs; the material itself was cDNA or gDNA.

TCRdb's copy holds only in-frame clones and misses some; the assay was immunoSEQ multiplex PCR. The sample lists 270,000 or so clones, 65% to 90% occurring once. From germline, CDR1 is SGHNT and CDR2 YYREEE (reference sequence). Trimming took 4 bases from V and 5 from J; bases not matched to a gene: 5. This CDR3 has 13 amino acids. J is TRBJ2-5 and V is TRBV5-4; the match to TRBD1 covers 7 bases. The source material was peripheral blood. The TCR was taken from a woman aged 60-70 years with active or convalescent COVID-19. CDR3 bases: TGTGCCAGCAGCGTGGACAGGTTCGAGACCCAGTACTTC. This codes for CASSVDRFETQYF.